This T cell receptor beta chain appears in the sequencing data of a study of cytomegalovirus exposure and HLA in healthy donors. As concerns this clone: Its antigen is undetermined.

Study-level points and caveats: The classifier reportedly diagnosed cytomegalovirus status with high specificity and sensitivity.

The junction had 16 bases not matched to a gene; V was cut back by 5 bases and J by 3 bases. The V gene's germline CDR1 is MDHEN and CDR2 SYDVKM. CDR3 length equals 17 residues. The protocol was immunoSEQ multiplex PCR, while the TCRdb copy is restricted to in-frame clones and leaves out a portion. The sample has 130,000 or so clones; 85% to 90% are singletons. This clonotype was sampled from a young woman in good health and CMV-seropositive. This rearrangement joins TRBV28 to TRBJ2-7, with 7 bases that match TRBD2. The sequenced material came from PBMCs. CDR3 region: CASSVPGGIGNNYEQYF. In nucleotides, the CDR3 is TGTGCCAGCAGTGTCCCCGGGGGGATAGGGAACAACTACGAGCAGTACTTC.